The following is a T cell receptor beta chain sequence with its context. These data belong to a study of blood T cell repertoires in COVID-19. Study-wide context: The United States, Italy and Spain provided the acute and convalescent COVID-19 samples. PBMCs, B-cell-depleted T cells, or T cells provided the cDNA or gDNA that made up the material.

Authors' data handling: Amplification from reference gene primers served as the basis for estimated nucleated cell counts. Data came from immunoSEQ multiplex PCR; TCRdb stores just in-frame clones and leaves some out. Clonal size and the V and J genes are those of that table, whereas D and trimming came from the DNA. The table lists just over 200,000 clones, about 78% of them singletons. This CDR3 contains 16 residues. Germline V gene lookup returns CDR1 SQVTM and CDR2 ANQGSEA. The V and J ends lost 7 bases and 1 base, in that order; junction bases with no gene match: 13. The sample taken for sequencing was peripheral blood. The chain carries TRBV29-1 and TRBJ1-1; the match to TRBD1 covers 9 bases. The TCR comes from a woman aged 70-85 years with acute or convalescent COVID-19. The DNA for the CDR3 is TGCAGCGCAGCGGGAAGACAGGGGGGGACGAACACTGAAGCTTTCTTT. The encoded protein is CSAAGRQGGTNTEAFF.